The 24 T cell receptor beta chains below come from one sample, sequenced in a study of glioma-infiltrating T cells after dendritic cell vaccination. Time point: after dendritic cell vaccination, including at tumor progression/relapse. Using immunoSEQ multiplex PCR, the repertoire was profiled, and TCRdb retains in-frame clones only, with some absent. Counted here are around 60,000 clones, about nine tenths occurring once; the ten biggest clones make up approximately 10%. Sequencing used blood, obtained after dendritic cell vaccination. Receptor source: a human donor with glioblastoma.

The chain couples TRBV5-1 to TRBJ2-1; 7 nucleotides line up with TRBD1. The germline gives CDR1 SGHRS, CDR2 YFSETQ. J lost 4 bases, V lost 8 bases, and 21 bases had no gene match. CDR3 size: 18 residues. CDR3 sequence: CARIGGQEPSTRYNEQFF. The CDR3 region has the DNA TGCGCCAGGATTGGAGGACAGGAACCATCTACACGGTACAATGAGCAGTTCTTC.

The V and J genes are TRBV7-8 and TRBJ1-1, with TRBD1 matching 10 bases. CDR1 and CDR2 from the germline V gene are SGHVS and FQNEAQ. The V and J ends lost 5 bases and 3 bases, in that order; junction bases with no gene match: 6. CDR3 length equals 15 residues. The CDR3 loop is CASSGQGGWYTEAFF. The DNA for the CDR3 is TGTGCCAGCAGCGGACAGGGGGGTTGGTACACTGAAGCTTTCTTT.

The chain couples TRBV20-1 to TRBJ2-3; TRBD1 matches at 8 bases. J lost 5 bases, V lost 6 bases, and 1 base had no gene match. CDR1 and CDR2 from the germline V gene are DFQATT and SNEGSKA (reference sequence). The CDR3 loop spans 11 amino acids. The CDR3 is CSAGQGDTQYF. The CDR3 nucleotides are TGCAGTGCCGGACAGGGAGATACGCAGTATTTT.

The table lists this clone with a few counts. The chain joins TRBV5-4 to TRBJ2-7; the match to TRBD2 covers 9 bases. The CDR3 is 18 amino acids. J lost 5 bases, V lost 2 bases, and 17 bases had no gene match. CDR1 and CDR2 (germline): SGHNT, YYREEE (reference sequence). CDR3 region: CASSFVALAGLSGNEQYF. In DNA form, the CDR3 reads TGTGCCAGCAGCTTCGTCGCGCTAGCGGGACTCTCGGGGAACGAGCAGTACTTC.

V usage is TRBV5-5 and J usage is TRBJ1-3; the match to TRBD1 covers 8 bases. CDR3 length: 14 amino acids. Germline V gene sequence: CDR1 SGHKS, CDR2 YYEKEE (reference sequence). The ends lost 6 bases at V and 2 bases at J; junction bases unmatched: 4. The CDR3 sequence is CASNGQGPGNTIYF. Here the CDR3 DNA reads TGTGCCAGCAACGGACAGGGCCCTGGAAACACCATATATTTT.

The chain joins TRBV30 to TRBJ2-5, with D perhaps matching TRBD1 (6 bases). From germline, CDR1 is GTSNPN and CDR2 SVGIG (reference sequence). The CDR3 spans 14 residues. Between the trimmed V and J ends, which lost 3 bases and 1 base, there was a span of 12 bases. DNA for the CDR3: TGTGCCTGGAGCCCCGGACAGCTCCAAGAGACCCAGTACTTC. Residues: CAWSPGQLQETQYF.

This clone was found once. The chain combines TRBV11-3 with TRBJ2-1; no clear D. Germline CDR1 SGHNT, CDR2 YENEEA. The ends were cut back, 0 bases at V and 9 bases at J, with 24 bases in the middle. The CDR3 has 18 amino acids. CDR3 protein: CASSLDLLGTPSVSEQFF. CDR3 DNA: TGTGCCAGCAGCTTAGATCTCTTGGGTACTCCGAGCGTAAGTGAGCAGTTCTTC.

The chain's CDR3 is CASSLGNGRAYEQYF. The DNA for the CDR3 is TGTGCCAGCAGCTTAGGAAACGGGAGGGCCTACGAGCAGTACTTC. The chain employs TRBV11-2 and TRBJ2-7, with 8 nucleotides matching TRBD2. Germline trimming cut 1 base from V and 2 bases from J; bases unmatched to any gene: 4. Germline V gene sequence: CDR1 SGHAT, CDR2 FQNNGV. This CDR3 region has 15 residues.

The chain carries TRBV28 and TRBJ1-1; 8 bases map to TRBD1. Germline V lookup: CDR1 MDHEN, CDR2 SYDVKM. This CDR3 contains 14 residues. The trim removed 7 bases at V and 7 bases at J, leaving 11 bases unmatched. The CDR3, as DNA: TGTGCCAGCAACTCAGGGGGCATAGCATTTGAAGCTTTCTTT. Its protein is CASNSGGIAFEAFF. The whole variable domain, remainder taken from reference TRBV28 and TRBJ1-1, is DVKVTQSSRYLVKRTGEKVFLECVQDMDHENMFWYRQDPGLGLRLIYFSYDVKMKEKGDIPEGYSVSREKKERFSLILESASTNQTSMYLCASNSGGIAFEAFFGQGTRLTVV.

The chain joins TRBV7-2 to TRBJ2-5; possible D gene TRBD1, 5 bases. V shed 2 bases and J shed 7 bases, with 8 bases lying between them. The length of the CDR3 is 12 residues. CDR1 is SGHTA and CDR2 is FQGNSA in the germline V gene. CDR3 in amino acids: CASSLSQGTQYF. The CDR3 DNA follows: TGTGCCAGCAGCTTATCCCAGGGGACCCAGTACTTC.

This rearrangement joins TRBV28 to TRBJ1-2; tentatively, D is TRBD1 (6 bases). The germline V gene has CDR1 MDHEN and CDR2 SYDVKM. The ends were cut back, 2 bases at V and 6 bases at J, with 16 bases in the middle. This CDR3 is built from 15 residues. The CDR3: CASSLTQGNLDGYTF. CDR3 in DNA: TGTGCCAGCAGTTTAACTCAGGGGAATCTCGATGGCTACACCTTC.

This clone was recorded a few times. The CDR3 DNA sequence: TGTGCCAGCATCCCGGGACAGGGGCTTGAGGTCTCGGAAAAACTGTTTTTT. This codes for CASIPGQGLEVSEKLFF. The chain is built from TRBV2 and TRBJ1-4; 10 bases line up with TRBD1. Germline CDR1 reads SNHLY; CDR2 reads FYNNEI. The CDR3 is 17 amino acids. V lost 7 bases and J lost 8; bases outside the gene matches: 16.

This chain connects TRBV2 to TRBJ2-7; 8 bases match TRBD1. The CDR3 sequence is 15 residues long. Germline loops: CDR1 SNHLY, CDR2 FYNNEI. V shed 4 bases, J shed 0 bases, and the junction held 5 bases outside the gene matches. CDR3 sequence (DNA): TGTGCCAGCAGTGGACGGGACAGGAGCTCCTACGAGCAGTACTTC. Residues: CASSGRDRSSYEQYF.

The J gene is TRBJ2-1, the V gene TRBV5-1, with TRBD1 as a possible D gene (5 bases). The V end lost 4 bases, the J end lost 8 bases, and 19 bases lay between the germline ends. Germline V gene lookup returns CDR1 SGHRS and CDR2 YFSETQ. This CDR3 is built from 15 residues. The CDR3 reads CASSLRSSLGHEQFF. CDR3 in DNA: TGCGCCAGCAGCCTAAGGTCCTCTTTGGGGCATGAGCAGTTCTTC.

The chain employs TRBV5-1 and TRBJ2-1; D might be TRBD2 (6 bases). V shed 0 bases and J shed 2 bases, with 12 bases lying between them. The CDR3 length is 16 residues. Germline V CDR1 and CDR2: SGHRS, YFSETQ. Here the CDR3 reads CASSLAGGSPYNEQFF. As DNA, the CDR3 is TGCGCCAGCAGCTTGGCCGGAGGGAGCCCCTACAATGAGCAGTTCTTC.

The chain carries TRBV5-8 and TRBJ2-3; 13 bases match TRBD2. The CDR3 covers 16 residues. V was clipped by 4 bases and J by 6 bases; unmatched bases: 8. CDR1 and CDR2 from the germline V gene are SGHTS and YDEGEE. CDR3 coding DNA: TGTGCCAGCAGCCTCGGACTAGCGGGAGTGCTGGATACGCAGTATTTT. Translation: CASSLGLAGVLDTQYF.

The CDR3 reads CASSPPVRQGAGDTQYF. The CDR3 DNA reads as TGTGCCAGCTCACCACCAGTTAGGCAGGGGGCTGGTGATACGCAGTATTTT. The rearrangement joins TRBV18 to TRBJ2-3; 8 positions match TRBD1. This CDR3 spans 17 amino acids. Looked up from germline, CDR1 is KGHSH and CDR2 is LQKENI. J gave up 6 bases and V 0 bases, and 11 bases lay outside the gene matches.

This clone was picked up one time. The V call is TRBV19, the J call TRBJ1-5; 9 bases are a match to TRBD1. The CDR3 has 14 residues. Losses at the gene ends were 6 bases for V and 7 bases for J; bases not matched to a gene: 7. Germline-derived CDR1 and CDR2 are LNHDA and SQIVND (reference sequence). CDR3 residues: CASRPGQGDQPQHF. DNA for the CDR3: TGTGCCAGTAGACCGGGACAGGGCGACCAGCCCCAGCATTTT.

The table lists this clone with a few counts. The chain is built from TRBV5-8 and TRBJ2-5; possibly TRBD1 for D (6 bases). Germline assignment: CDR1 SGHTS and CDR2 YDEGEE. CDR3 size: 15 residues. V lost 0 bases, J lost 0 bases, and 9 bases lay in between. The CDR3 DNA follows: TGTGCCAGCAGCTTGGGGACAGAGTACCAAGAGACCCAGTACTTC. This codes for CASSLGTEYQETQYF.

The chain carries TRBV18 and TRBJ1-6, with 8 nucleotides matching TRBD1. The CDR3 totals 18 residues. Germline loops: CDR1 KGHSH, CDR2 LQKENI. J was trimmed by 7 bases and V by 2 bases; bases with no gene match: 13. CDR3: CASSPSSPQGGQNSPLHF. CDR3 sequence (DNA): TGTGCCAGCTCACCATCCTCCCCACAGGGGGGGCAAAATTCACCCCTCCACTTT.

The rearrangement links TRBV5-4 to TRBJ2-7; tentative D call: TRBD2 (7 bases). Germline loops: CDR1 SGHNT, CDR2 YYREEE (reference sequence). The CDR3 length is 14 residues. Trimming removed 3 bases from V and 4 bases from J, with 14 bases in between. CDR3 residues: CASSSAGARYEQYF. DNA of the CDR3: TGTGCCAGCAGCTCCGCGGGGGCTAGGTACGAGCAGTACTTC.

The chain has TRBV19 and TRBJ2-5; 7 bases map to TRBD1. The J call could be wrong; TRBJ2-7 is a better fit for the DNA end. Germline V lookup: CDR1 LNHDA, CDR2 SQIVND (reference sequence). The CDR3 extends over 14 amino acids. The CDR3 DNA reads as TGTGCCAGTAGTGACCCGGGACAGACCTACGAGCAGTACTTC. Translated: CASSDPGQTYEQYF.

The chain employs TRBV5-1 and TRBJ1-2; 10 nucleotides align to TRBD1. The CDR3 is made up of 15 amino acids. V was pared by 0 bases and J by 3 bases, with 2 bases of the junction left unmatched. The germline gives CDR1 SGHRS, CDR2 YFSETQ. The CDR3 here is CASSLEGTGDYGYTF. DNA of the CDR3: TGCGCCAGCAGCTTGGAAGGGACAGGGGACTATGGCTACACCTTC. The full variable domain, in which reference TRBV5-1 and TRBJ1-2 provide the parts outside the CDR3, is KAGVTQTPRYLIKTRGQQVTLSCSPISGHRSVSWYQQTPGQGLQFLFEYFSETQRNKGNFPGRFSGRQFSNSRSEMNVSTLELGDSALYLCASSLEGTGDYGYTFGSGTRLTVV.

The chain links TRBV5-1 to TRBJ2-7, with TRBD2 identical over 8 bases. The CDR3 runs 14 residues. CDR1 and CDR2 from the germline V gene are SGHRS and YFSETQ. J lost 6 bases, V lost 6 bases, and 11 bases had no gene match. Written as DNA, the CDR3 is TGCGCCAGCACCCCGGGGGGGCCGGGCCCCGAGCAGTACTTC. It codes for CASTPGGPGPEQYF.